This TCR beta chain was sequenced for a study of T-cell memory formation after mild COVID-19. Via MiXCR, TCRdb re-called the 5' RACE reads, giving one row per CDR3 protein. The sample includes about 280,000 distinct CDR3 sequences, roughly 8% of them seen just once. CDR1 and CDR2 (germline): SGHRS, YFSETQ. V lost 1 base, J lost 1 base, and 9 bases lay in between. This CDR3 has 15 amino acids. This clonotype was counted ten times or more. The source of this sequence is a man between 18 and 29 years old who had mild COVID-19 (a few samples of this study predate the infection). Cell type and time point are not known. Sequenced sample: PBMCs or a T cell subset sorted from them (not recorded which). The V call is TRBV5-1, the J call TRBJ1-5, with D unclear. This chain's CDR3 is CASSLRGRSNQPQHF. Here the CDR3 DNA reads TGCGCCAGCAGCTTGCGAGGCCGGAGCAATCAGCCCCAGCATTTT.